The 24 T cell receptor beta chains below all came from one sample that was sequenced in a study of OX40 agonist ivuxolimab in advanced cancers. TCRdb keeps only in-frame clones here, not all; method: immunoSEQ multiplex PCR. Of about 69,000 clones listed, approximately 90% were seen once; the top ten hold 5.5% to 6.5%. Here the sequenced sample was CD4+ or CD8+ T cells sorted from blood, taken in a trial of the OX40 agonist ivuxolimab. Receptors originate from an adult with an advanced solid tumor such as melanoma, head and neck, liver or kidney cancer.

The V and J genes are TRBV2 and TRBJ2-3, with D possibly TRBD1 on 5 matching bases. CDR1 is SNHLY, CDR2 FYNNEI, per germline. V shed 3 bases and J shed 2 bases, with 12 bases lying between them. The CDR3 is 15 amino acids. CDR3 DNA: TGTGCCAGCAGTGACACAGGCCAACTCACAGATACGCAGTATTTT. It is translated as CASSDTGQLTDTQYF.

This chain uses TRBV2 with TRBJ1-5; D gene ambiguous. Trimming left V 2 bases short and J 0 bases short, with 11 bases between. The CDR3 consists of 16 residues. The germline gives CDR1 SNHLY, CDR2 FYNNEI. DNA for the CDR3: TGTGCCAGCAGTGAATTGACGGATTATAGCAATCAGCCCCAGCATTTT. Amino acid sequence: CASSELTDYSNQPQHF.

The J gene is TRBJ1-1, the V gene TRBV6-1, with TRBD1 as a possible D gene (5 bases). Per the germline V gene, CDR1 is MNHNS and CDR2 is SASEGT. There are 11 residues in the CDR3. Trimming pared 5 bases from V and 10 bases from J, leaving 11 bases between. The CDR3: CASSYAGRAFF. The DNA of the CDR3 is TGTGCCAGCAGTTATGCAGGGCGAGCTTTCTTT.

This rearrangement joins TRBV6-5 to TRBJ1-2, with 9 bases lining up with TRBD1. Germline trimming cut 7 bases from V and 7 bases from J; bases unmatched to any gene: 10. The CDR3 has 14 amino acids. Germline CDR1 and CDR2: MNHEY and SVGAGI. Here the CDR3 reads CASTLGQGIGGYTF. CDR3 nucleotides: TGTGCCAGCACCCTGGGACAGGGAATCGGTGGCTACACCTTC.

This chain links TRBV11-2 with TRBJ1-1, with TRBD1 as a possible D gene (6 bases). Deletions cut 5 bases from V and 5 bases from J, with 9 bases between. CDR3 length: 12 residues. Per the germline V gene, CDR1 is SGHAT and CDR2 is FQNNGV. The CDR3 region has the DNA TGTGCCAGCAGCATCAGGGGAACTGAAGCTTTCTTT. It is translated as CASSIRGTEAFF.

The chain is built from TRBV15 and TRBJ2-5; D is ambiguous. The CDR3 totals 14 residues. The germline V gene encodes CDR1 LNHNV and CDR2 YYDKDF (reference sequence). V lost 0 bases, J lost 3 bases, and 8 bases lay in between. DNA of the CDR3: TGTGCCACCAGCAGAGATAGGTCCGAAGAGACCCAGTACTTC. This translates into CATSRDRSEETQYF.

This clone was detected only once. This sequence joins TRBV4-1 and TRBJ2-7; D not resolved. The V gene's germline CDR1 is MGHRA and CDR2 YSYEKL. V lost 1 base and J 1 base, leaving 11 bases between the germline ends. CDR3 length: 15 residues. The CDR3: CASSQVPFQSYEQYF. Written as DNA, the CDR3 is TGCGCCAGCAGCCAAGTCCCGTTCCAATCCTACGAGCAGTACTTC.

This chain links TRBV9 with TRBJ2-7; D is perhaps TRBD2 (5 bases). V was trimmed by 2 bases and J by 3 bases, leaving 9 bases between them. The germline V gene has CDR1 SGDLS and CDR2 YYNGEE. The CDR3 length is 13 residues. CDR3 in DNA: TGTGCCAGCAGCGTGGCCGGGAACTACGAGCAGTACTTC. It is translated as CASSVAGNYEQYF.

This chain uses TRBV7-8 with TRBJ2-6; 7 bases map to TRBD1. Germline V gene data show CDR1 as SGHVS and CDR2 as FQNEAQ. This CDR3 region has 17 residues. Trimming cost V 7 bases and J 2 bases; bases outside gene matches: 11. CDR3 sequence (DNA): TGTGCCAGCATCGACAGGGCGGCTCGCCCTGGGGCCAACGTCCTGACTTTC. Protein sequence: CASIDRAARPGANVLTF.

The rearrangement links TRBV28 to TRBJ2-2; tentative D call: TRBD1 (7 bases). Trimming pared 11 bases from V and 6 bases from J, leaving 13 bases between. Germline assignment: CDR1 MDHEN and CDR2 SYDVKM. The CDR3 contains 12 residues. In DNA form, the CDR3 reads TGTGCCGGGGGGACAGTTGCCGGGGAGCTGTTTTTT. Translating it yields CAGGTVAGELFF.

The CDR3 DNA follows: TGTGCCATCAGTCCTCGGGACACCATGGACGAGCAGTACTTC. It encodes CAISPRDTMDEQYF. This sequence joins TRBV10-3 and TRBJ2-7; possibly TRBD1 for D (6 bases). The CDR3 runs 14 residues. V was trimmed by 5 bases and J by 5 bases, leaving 16 bases between them. Per the germline V gene, CDR1 is ENHRY and CDR2 is SYGVKD.

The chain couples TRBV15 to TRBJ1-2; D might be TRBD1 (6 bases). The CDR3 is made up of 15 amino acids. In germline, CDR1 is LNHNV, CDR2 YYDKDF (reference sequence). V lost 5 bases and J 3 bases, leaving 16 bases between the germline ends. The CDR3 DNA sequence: TGTGCCACCAGCTCCTACTACAGGGAGGACTATGGCTACACCTTC. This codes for CATSSYYREDYGYTF. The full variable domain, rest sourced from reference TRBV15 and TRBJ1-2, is DAMVIQNPRYQVTQFGKPVTLSCSQTLNHNVMYWYQQKSSQAPKLLFHYYDKDFNNEADTPDNFQSRRPNTSFCFLDIRSPGLGDTAMYLCATSSYYREDYGYTFGSGTRLTVV.

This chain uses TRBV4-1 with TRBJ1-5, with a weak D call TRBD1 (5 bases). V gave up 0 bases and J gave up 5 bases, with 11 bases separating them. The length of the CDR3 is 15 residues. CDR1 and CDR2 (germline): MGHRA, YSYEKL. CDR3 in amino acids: CASSQEWGRHQPQHF. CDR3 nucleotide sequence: TGCGCCAGCAGCCAAGAGTGGGGGAGGCATCAGCCCCAGCATTTT.

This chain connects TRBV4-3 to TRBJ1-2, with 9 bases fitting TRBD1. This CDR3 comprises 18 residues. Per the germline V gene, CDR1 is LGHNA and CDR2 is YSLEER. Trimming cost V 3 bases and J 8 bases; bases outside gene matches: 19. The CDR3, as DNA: TGCGCCAGCAGCCACCGAAAGGGCACCCGGGACAGGGTTAAAGGCTACACCTTC. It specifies CASSHRKGTRDRVKGYTF.

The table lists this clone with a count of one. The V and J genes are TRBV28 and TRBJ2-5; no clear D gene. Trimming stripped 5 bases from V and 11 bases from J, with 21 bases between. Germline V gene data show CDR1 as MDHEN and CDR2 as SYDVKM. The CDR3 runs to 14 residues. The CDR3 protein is CASSPVNRPREQYF. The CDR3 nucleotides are TGTGCCAGCAGTCCAGTTAACCGTCCTAGAGAGCAGTACTTC.

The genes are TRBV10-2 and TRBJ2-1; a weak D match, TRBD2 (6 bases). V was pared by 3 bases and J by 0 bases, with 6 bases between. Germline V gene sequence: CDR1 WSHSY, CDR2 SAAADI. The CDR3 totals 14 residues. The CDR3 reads CASSEAGSYNEQFF. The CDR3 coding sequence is TGCGCCAGCAGTGAAGCGGGCTCCTACAATGAGCAGTTCTTC.

CDR3 residues: CASSMTSGGNEQFF. CDR3 nucleotides: TGTGCCAGTAGTATGACTAGCGGGGGGAATGAGCAGTTCTTC. The rearrangement links TRBV19 to TRBJ2-1; TRBD2 matches at 13 bases. Germline loops: CDR1 LNHDA, CDR2 SQIVND (reference sequence). The CDR3 length is 14 residues. The J segment lost 7 bases and the V segment lost 3 bases, leaving 0 bases of the junction unmatched. Full variable domain (missing parts from reference TRBV19 and TRBJ2-1): DGGITQSPKYLFRKEGQNVTLSCEQNLNHDAMYWYRQDPGQGLRLIYYSQIVNDFQKGDIAEGYSVSREKKESFPLTVTSAQKNPTAFYLCASSMTSGGNEQFFGPGTRLTVL.

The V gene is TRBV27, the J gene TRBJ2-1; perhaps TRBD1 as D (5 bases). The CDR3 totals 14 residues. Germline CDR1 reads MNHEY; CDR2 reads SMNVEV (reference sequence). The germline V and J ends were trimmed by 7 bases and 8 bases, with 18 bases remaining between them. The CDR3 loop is CASTKGAGYYEQFF. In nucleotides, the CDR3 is TGTGCCAGCACCAAAGGGGCAGGGTACTATGAGCAGTTCTTC.

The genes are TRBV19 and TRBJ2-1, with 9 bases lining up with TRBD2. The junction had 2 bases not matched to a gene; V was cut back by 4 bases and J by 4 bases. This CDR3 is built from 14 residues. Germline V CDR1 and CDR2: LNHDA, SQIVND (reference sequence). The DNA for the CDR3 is TGTGCCAGTAGTAGCGGACTAGCGTACAATGAGCAGTTCTTC. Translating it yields CASSSGLAYNEQFF.

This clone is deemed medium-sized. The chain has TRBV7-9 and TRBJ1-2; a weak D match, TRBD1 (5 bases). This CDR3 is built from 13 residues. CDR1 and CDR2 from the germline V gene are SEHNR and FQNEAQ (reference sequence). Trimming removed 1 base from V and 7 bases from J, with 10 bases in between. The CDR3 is CASSLEKGLGYTF. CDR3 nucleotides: TGTGCCAGCAGCTTAGAAAAGGGGCTTGGCTACACCTTC.

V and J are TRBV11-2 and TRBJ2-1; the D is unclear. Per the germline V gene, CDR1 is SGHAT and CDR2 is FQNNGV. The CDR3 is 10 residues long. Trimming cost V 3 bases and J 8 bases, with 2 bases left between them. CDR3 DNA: TGTGCCAGCAGCTTCCATGAGCAGTTCTTC. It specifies CASSFHEQFF.

The DNA for the CDR3 is TGCGCCAGCAGCCAAGAATGGTCCACAAACTACGAGCAGTACTTC. Translation gives CASSQEWSTNYEQYF. This chain links TRBV4-3 with TRBJ2-7; D is unclear. V shed 0 bases and J shed 3 bases, with 12 bases lying between them. The length of the CDR3 is 15 residues. Germline V gene data show CDR1 as LGHNA and CDR2 as YSLEER.

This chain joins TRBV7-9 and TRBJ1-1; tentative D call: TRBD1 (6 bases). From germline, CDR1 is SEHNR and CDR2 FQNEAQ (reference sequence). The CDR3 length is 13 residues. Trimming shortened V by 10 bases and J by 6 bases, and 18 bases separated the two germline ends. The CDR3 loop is CANDGQTNAEAFF. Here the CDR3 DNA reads TGTGCCAACGATGGACAGACTAACGCTGAAGCTTTCTTT.

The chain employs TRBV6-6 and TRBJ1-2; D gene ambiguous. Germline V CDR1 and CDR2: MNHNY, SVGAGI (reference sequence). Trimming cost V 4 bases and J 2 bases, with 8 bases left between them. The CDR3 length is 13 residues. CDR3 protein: CASSWRRNYGYTF. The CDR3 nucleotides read TGTGCCAGCAGTTGGAGACGGAACTATGGCTACACCTTC.